This T cell receptor beta chain was sequenced during a study of brain T cells in children with intractable seizures. General observations from the study: Viral specificity was inferred only from CDR3 similarity; HCMV serostatus was unknown. Absence of clones before surgery may stem from lower sequencing depth.

V lost 2 bases, J lost 5 bases, and 3 bases stayed unmatched. The CDR3 loop spans 14 amino acids. Germline values: CDR1 SEHNR, CDR2 FQNEAQ (reference sequence). Data came from immunoSEQ multiplex PCR; TCRdb stores just in-frame clones and leaves some out. The sample shows 300,000 to 400,000 clones, over 90% of them seen only once. With regard to this clone: The antigen is unknown.

Time point in this sample: blood from clinic visit 5 months post-surgery; TSC patient then seizure free. Surgery cases with the highest brain T cell transcript signatures were chosen for sequencing. Patients received at least one anti-epileptic drug before surgery. The sequence derives from a boy under two years old with tuberous sclerosis and intractable seizures. The rearrangement links TRBV7-9 to TRBJ2-5, with 9 bases aligning to TRBD1. The sample in question was peripheral blood, obtained approximately 5 months after surgery. CDR3 DNA: TGTGCCAGCAGCTTACGGGACAGGGAGGAGACCCAGTACTTC. Its translation: CASSLRDREETQYF.